This T cell receptor (beta chain) stems from a study of blood T cell repertoires in COVID-19. Overall study context: Some COVID-19 samples were acute and others convalescent; all came from the United States, Italy and Spain. In each case, the material was cDNA or gDNA derived from T cells, B-cell-depleted T cells, or PBMCs.

J lost 6 bases, V lost 6 bases, and 4 bases had no gene match. The CDR3 runs 12 residues. In the source study's methods: Nucleated cell counts were estimated from reference gene primer amplification. Here immunoSEQ multiplex PCR was the method, and the copy in TCRdb shows in-frame clones only, minus some. That table furnishes V, J and clone size, whereas the DNA furnished D and trimming. The profile shows about 260,000 clones, about nine tenths of them singletons. Sequenced: peripheral blood. This TCR derives from a woman aged 40 to 50 with acute or convalescent COVID-19. This chain joins TRBV12-3 or TRBV12-4 and TRBJ1-1; 7 bases align to TRBD1. CDR3 sequence: CASRPGQSEAFF. DNA for the CDR3: TGTGCCAGCAGGCCGGGACAGTCTGAAGCTTTCTTT.